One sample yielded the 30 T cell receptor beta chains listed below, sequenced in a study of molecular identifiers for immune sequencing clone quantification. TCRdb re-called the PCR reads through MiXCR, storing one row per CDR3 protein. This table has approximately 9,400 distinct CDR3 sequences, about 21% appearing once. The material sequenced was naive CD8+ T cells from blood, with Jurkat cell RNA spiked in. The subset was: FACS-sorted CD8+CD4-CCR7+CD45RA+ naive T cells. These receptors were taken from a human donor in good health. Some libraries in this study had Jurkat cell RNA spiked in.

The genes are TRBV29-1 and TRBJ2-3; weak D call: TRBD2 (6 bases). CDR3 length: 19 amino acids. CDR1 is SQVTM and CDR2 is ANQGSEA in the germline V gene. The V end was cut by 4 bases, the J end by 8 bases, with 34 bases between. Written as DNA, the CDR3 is TGCAGCGTTGTAACCCCCCAGTTCCGGGTCCCTACTAGCCCAGCTACGCAGTATTTT. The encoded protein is CSVVTPQFRVPTSPATQYF.

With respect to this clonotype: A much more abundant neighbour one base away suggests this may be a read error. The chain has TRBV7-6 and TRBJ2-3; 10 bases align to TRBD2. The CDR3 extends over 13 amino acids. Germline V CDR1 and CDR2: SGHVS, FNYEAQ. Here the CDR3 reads CASTAGGLDTRYF. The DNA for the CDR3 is TGTGCCAGCACAGCGGGGGGGCTGGATACGCGGTATTTT.

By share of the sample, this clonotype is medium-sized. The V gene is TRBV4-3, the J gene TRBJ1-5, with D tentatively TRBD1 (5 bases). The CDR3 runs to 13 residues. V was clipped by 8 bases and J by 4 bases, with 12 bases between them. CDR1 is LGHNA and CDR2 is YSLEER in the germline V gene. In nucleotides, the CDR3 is TGCGCCAGCGCTATTTACAGGAATCAGCCCCAGCATTTT. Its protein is CASAIYRNQPQHF.

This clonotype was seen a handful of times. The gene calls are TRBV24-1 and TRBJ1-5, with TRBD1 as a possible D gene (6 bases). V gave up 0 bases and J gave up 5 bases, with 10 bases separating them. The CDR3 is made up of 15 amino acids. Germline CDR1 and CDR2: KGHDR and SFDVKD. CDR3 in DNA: TGTGCCACCAGTGATTTGGGCCCAGGGGATCAGCCCCAGCATTTT. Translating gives CATSDLGPGDQPQHF.

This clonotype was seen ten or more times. In DNA form, the CDR3 reads TGTGCCAGCAGCCCTCGGACAGGGGGCGCGGGGAATGAGCAGTTCTTC. This sequence encodes CASSPRTGGAGNEQFF. The chain is built from TRBV5-4 and TRBJ2-1, with 11 bases aligning to TRBD1. Germline assignment: CDR1 SGHNT and CDR2 YYREEE (reference sequence). Trimming took 4 bases from V and 7 from J; bases not matched to a gene: 10. The CDR3 spans 16 residues.

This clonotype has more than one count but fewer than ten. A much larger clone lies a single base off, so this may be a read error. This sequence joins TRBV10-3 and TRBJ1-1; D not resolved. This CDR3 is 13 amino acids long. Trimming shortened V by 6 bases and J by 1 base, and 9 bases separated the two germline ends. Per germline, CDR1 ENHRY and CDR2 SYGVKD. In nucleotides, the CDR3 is TGTGCCATCAGGACAAGATCGAACACTGAAGCTTTCTTT. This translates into CAIRTRSNTEAFF.

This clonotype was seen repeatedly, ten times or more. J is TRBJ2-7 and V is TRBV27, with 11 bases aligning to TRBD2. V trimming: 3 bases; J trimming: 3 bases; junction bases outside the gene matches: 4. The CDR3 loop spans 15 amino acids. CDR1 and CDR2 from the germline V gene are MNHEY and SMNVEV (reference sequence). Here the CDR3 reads CASSFGTSGNYEQYF. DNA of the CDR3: TGTGCCAGCAGTTTTGGGACTAGCGGCAACTACGAGCAGTACTTC.

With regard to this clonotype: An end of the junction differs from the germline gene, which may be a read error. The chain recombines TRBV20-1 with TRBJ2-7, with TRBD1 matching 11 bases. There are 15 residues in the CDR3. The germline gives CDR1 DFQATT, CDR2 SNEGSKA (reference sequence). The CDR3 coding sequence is TGCAGTGCCGACCGTTCCGGACAGGGGGCGGACGAGCGGTACTTC. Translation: CSADRSGQGADERYF.

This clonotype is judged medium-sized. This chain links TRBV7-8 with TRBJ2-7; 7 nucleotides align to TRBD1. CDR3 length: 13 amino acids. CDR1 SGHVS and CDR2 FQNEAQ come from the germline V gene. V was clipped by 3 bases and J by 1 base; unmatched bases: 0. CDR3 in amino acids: CASSLDRSYEQYF. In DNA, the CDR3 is TGTGCCAGCAGCTTGGACAGGTCCTACGAGCAGTACTTC.

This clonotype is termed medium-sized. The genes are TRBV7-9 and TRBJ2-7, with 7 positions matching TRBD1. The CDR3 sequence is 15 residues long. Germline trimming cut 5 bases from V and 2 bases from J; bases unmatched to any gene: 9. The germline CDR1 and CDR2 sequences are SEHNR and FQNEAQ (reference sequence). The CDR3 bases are TGTGCCAGCAGCCTAGACAGGGATACTCCCTACGAGCAGTACTTC. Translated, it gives CASSLDRDTPYEQYF.

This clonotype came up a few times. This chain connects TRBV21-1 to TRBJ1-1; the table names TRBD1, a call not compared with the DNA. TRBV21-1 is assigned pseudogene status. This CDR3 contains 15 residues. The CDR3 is CASSRDPGADTEAFF. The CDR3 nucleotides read TGTGCCAGCAGCAGAGACCCGGGGGCGGACACTGAAGCTTTCTTT.

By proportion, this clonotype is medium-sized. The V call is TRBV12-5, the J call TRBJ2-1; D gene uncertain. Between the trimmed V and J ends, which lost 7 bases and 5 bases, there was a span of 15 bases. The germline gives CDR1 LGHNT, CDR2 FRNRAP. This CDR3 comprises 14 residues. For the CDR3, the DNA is TGTGCTAGTGCCCCGGCCGGCGGAGACAATGAGCAGTTCTTC. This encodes CASAPAGGDNEQFF.

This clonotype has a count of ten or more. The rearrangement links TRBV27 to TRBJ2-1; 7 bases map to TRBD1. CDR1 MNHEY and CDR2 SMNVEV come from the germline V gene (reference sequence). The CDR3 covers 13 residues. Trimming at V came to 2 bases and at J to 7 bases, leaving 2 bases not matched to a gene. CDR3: CASSLRGRNEQFF. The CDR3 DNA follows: TGTGCCAGCAGTTTAAGGGGGCGGAATGAGCAGTTCTTC.

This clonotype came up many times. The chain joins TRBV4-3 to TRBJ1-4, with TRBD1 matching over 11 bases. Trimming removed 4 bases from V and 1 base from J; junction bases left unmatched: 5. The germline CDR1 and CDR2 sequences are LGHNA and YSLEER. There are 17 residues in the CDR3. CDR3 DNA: TGCGCCAGCAGCCCCGGGACAGGGGGTGGAACTAATGAAAAACTGTTTTTT. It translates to CASSPGTGGGTNEKLFF.

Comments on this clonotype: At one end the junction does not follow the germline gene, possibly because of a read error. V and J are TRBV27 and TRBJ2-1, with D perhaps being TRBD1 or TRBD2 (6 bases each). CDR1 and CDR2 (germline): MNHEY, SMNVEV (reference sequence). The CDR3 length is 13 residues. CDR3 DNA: TGTGCCGGCAGGGGCTCTAGCGCCGGTGAGCAGTTCTTC. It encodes CAGRGSSAGEQFF.

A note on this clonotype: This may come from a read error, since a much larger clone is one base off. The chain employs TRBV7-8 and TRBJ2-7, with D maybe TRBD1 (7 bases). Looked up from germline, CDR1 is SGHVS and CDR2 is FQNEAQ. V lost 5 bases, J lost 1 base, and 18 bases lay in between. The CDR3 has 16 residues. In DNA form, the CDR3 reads TGTGCCAGCAGCGACCCGATACAGGGGACTTCCTACGAGCAGTACTTC. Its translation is CASSDPIQGTSYEQYF.

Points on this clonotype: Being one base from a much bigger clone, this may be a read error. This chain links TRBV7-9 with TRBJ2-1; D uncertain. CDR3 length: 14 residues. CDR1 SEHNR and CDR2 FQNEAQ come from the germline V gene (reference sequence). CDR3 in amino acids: CASSLSRAYNERFF. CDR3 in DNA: TGTGCCAGCAGCCTAAGCAGAGCCTACAATGAGCGGTTCTTC.

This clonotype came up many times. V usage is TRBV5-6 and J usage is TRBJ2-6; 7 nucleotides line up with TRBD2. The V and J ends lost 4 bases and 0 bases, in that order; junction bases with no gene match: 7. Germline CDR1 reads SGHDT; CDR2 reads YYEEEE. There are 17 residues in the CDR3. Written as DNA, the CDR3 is TGTGCCAGCAGCCTCGATCCTAGCGGCTCTGGGGCCAACGTCCTGACTTTC. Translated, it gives CASSLDPSGSGANVLTF.

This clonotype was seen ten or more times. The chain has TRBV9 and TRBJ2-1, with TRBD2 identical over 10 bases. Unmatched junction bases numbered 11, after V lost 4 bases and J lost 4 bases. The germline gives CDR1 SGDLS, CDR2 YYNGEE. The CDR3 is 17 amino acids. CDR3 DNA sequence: TGTGCCAGCAGCCCCGGCGGAGCGGGAGGGATATACAATGAGCAGTTCTTC. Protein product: CASSPGGAGGIYNEQFF.

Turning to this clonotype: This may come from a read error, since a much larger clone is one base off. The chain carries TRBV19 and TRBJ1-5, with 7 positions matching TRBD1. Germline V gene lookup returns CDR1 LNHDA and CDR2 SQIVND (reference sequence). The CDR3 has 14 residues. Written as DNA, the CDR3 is TGTGCCGGTAGTCCAACAGGGGCGGGTCAGCCCCAGCATTTT. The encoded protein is CAGSPTGAGQPQHF.

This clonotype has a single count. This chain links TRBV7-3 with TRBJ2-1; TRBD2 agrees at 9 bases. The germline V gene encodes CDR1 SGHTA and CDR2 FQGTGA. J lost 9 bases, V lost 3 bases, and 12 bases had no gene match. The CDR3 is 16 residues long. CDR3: CASSFLAGGLSSEQFF. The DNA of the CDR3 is TGTGCCAGCAGCTTCCTGGCGGGAGGGCTCTCCAGTGAGCAGTTCTTC. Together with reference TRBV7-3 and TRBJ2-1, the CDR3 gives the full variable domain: GAGVSQTPSNKVTEKGKYVELRCDPISGHTALYWYRQSLGQGPEFLIYFQGTGAADDSGLPNDRFFAVRPEGSVSTLKIQRTERGDSAVYLCASSFLAGGLSSEQFFGPGTRLTVL.

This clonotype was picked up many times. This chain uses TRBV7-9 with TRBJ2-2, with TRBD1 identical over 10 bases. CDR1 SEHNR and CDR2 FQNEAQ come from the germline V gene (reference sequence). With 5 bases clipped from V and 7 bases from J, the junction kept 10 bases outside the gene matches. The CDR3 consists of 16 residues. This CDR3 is CASSQPGTGESGELFF. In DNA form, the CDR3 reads TGTGCCAGCAGCCAGCCCGGGACAGGGGAAAGCGGGGAGCTGTTTTTT.

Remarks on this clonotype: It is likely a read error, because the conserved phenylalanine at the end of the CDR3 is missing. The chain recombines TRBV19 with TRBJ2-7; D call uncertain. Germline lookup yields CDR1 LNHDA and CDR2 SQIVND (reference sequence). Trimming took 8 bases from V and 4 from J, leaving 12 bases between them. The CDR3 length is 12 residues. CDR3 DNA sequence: TGTGCCAGTGCTGACATGTCATACGAGCAGTACCTC. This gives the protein CASADMSYEQYL.

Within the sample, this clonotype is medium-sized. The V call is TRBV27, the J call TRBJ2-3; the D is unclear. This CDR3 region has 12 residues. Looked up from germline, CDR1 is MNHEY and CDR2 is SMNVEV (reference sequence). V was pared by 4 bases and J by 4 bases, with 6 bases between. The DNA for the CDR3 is TGTGCCAGCAGTTCACTCCCAGATACGCAGTATTTT. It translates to CASSSLPDTQYF.

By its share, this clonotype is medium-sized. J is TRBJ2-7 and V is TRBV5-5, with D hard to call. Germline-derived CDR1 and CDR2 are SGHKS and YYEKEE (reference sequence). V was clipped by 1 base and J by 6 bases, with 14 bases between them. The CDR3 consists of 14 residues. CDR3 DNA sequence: TGTGCCAGCAGCTTGAACGTCGGACCCGCCGAGCAGTACTTC. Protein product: CASSLNVGPAEQYF.

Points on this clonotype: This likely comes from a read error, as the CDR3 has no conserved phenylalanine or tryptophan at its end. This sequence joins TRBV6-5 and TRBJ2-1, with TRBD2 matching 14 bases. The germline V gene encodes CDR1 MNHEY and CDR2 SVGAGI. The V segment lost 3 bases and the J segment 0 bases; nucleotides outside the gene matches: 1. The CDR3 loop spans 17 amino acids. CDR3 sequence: CASSYGTSGSSYNEQFL. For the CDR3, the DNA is TGTGCCAGCAGTTATGGGACTAGCGGGAGCTCCTACAATGAGCAGTTCCTC.

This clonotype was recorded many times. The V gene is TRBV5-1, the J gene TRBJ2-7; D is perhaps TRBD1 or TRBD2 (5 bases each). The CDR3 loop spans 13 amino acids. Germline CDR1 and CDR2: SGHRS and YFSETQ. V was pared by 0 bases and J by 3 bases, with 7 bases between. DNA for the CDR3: TGCGCCAGCAGCTTGGGGGGGTTCTACGAGCAGTACTTC. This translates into CASSLGGFYEQYF.

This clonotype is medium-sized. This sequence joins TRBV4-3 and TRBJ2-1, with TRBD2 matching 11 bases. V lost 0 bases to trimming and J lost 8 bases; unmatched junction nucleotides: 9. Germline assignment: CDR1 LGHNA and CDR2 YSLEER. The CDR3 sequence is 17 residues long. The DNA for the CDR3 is TGCGCCAGCAGCCAAGATATGTTAGCGGGGGGGCCTTATGAGCAGTTCTTC. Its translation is CASSQDMLAGGPYEQFF.

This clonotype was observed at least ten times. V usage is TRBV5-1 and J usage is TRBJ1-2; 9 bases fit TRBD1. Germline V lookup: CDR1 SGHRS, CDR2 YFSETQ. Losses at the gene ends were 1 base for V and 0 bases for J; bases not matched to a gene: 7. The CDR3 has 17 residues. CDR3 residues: CASSLMGQGYSNYGYTF. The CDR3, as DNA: TGCGCCAGCAGCTTGATGGGACAGGGCTACTCTAACTATGGCTACACCTTC.

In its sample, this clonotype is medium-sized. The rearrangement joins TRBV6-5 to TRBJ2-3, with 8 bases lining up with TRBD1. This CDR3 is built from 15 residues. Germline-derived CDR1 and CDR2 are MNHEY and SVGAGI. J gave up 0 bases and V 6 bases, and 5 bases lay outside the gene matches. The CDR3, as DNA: TGTGCCAGCAGCGACAGGGGCTATAGCACAGATACGCAGTATTTT. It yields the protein CASSDRGYSTDTQYF.